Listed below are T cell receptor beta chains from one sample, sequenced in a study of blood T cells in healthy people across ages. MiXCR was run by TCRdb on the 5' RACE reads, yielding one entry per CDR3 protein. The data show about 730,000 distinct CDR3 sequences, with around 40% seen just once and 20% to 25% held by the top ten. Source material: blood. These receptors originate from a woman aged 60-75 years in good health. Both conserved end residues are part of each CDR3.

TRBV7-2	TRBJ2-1	CASSPGAGLGYNEQFF
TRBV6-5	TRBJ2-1	CASSSIRDRGRLRNEQFF
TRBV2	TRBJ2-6	CASSPDGYSGANVLTF
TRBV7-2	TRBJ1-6	CASSRTDRDKSPLHF
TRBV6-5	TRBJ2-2	CASSYQTGELFF
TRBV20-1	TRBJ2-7	CSVLLAGGNSYEQYF
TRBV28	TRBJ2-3	CASSFGEFGTQYF
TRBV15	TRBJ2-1	CATSKQANNEQFF
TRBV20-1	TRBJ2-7	CSARLAVIYEQYF
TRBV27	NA	CASRTGFEQYF
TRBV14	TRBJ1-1	CASSLLGGGTGEAFF
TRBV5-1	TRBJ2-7	CTSSSAGFRGTYEQYF
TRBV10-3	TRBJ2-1	CAISDWDRNNEQFF
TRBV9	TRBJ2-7	CASSVGQGASYEQYF
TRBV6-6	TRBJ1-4	CASSYSAPPEEKLFF
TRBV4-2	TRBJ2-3	CASSQVLAYTDTQYF
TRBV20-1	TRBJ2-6	CSARVMAQGAAGANVLTF
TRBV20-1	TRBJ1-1	CSARGQGQGHTEAFF
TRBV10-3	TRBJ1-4	CATSPGQLSLFF
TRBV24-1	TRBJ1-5	CATSERGQQPQHF
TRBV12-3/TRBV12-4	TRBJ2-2	CASSSRQENTGELFF
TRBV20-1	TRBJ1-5	CSAIRAFNQPQHF
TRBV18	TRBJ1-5	CASSPKGDSGNQPQHF
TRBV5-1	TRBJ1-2	CASSSSPTENYGYTF
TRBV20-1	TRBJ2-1	CSAGGRADNNEQFF
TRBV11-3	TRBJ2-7	CASSNRGRPGEQYF
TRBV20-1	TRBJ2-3	CSARLGVTDTQYF
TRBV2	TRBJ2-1	CASSDRGLGNQQFF